This TCR beta chain was identified in a study of cytomegalovirus exposure and HLA in healthy donors. Primers for the PCR totalled 60 Vbeta and 13 Jbeta. Repertoires were generated with immunoSEQ multiplex PCR, while TCRdb's copy carries only in-frame clones and drops some. The table records about 100,000 clones, around 81% of them present only once. V lost 0 bases, J lost 10 bases, and 5 bases lay in between. The germline gives CDR1 SGHNT, CDR2 YYREEE (reference sequence). The CDR3 has 11 amino acids. J is TRBJ2-1 and V is TRBV5-4; no firm D call. The receptor was derived from a woman aged 65 to 85 in good health and CMV-seropositive. The sequenced sample was PBMCs. CDR3 sequence (DNA): TGTGCCAGCAGCTTGGGGCAGGAGCAGTTCTTC. Amino acid sequence: CASSLGQEQFF.